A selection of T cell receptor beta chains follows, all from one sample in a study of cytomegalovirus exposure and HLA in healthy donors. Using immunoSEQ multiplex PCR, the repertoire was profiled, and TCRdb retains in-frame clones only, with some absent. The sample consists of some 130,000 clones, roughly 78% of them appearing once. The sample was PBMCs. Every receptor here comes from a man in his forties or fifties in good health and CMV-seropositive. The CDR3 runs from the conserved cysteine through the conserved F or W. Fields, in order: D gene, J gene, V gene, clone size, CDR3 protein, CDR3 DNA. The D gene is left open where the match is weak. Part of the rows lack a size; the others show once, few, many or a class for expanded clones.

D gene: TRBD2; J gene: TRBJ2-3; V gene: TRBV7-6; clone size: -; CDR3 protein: CASSSQRETQYF; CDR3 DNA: TGTGCCAGCAGCTCCCAGCGGGAAACGCAGTATTTT
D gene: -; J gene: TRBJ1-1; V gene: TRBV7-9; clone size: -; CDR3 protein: CASSPGTDTEAFF; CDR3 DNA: TGTGCCAGCAGCCCCGGGACTGACACTGAAGCTTTCTTT
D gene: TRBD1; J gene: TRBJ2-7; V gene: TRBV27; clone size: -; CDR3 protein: CASSTGQGSSYEQYF; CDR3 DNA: TGTGCCAGCAGTACCGGACAGGGGAGCTCCTACGAGCAGTACTTC
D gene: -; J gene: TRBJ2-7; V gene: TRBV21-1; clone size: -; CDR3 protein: CASSPLGQSSYEQYF; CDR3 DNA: TGTGCCAGCAGCCCCCTAGGACAGAGCTCCTACGAGCAGTACTTC
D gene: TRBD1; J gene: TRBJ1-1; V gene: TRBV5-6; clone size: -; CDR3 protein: CASSLLDRGFENTEAFF; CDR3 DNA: TGTGCCAGCAGCTTGTTGGACAGGGGCTTTGAGAACACTGAAGCTTTCTTT
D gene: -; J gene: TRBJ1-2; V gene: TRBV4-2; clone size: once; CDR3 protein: CASSPEEVLNYGYTF; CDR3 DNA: TGTGCCAGCAGCCCGGAGGAGGTTCTTAACTATGGCTACACCTTC
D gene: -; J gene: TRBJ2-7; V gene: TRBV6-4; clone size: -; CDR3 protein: CASSAPGLWYF; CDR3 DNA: TGTGCCAGCAGTGCCCCGGGTCTATGGTACTTC
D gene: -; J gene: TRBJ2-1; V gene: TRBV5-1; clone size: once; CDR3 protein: CASGGVDIPSSYNEQFF; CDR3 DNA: TGCGCCAGCGGAGGGGTGGACATCCCGAGCTCCTACAATGAGCAGTTCTTC
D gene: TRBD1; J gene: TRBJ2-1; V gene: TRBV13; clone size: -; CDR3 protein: CASSLGPDRGVKPYNEQFF; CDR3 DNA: TGTGCCAGCAGCTTAGGCCCAGACAGGGGCGTTAAACCCTACAATGAGCAGTTCTTC
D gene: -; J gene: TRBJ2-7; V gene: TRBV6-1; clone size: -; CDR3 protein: CASSDGQIIEQYF; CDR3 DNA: TGTGCCAGCAGCGACGGACAGATAATCGAGCAGTACTTC
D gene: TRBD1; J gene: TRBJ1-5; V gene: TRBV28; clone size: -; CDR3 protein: CASSIMRGGQEYQPQHF; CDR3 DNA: TGTGCCAGCAGCATTATGCGAGGGGGACAGGAGTATCAGCCCCAGCATTTT
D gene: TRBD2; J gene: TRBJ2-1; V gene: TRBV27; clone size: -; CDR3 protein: CASSLGTSGTYNEQFF; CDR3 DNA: TGTGCCAGCAGTCTCGGGACTAGCGGGACATACAATGAGCAGTTCTTC
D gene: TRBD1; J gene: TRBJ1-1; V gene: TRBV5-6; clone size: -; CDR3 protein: CASWAGTGVTEAFF; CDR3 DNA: TGTGCCAGCTGGGCCGGGACAGGGGTTACTGAAGCTTTCTTT
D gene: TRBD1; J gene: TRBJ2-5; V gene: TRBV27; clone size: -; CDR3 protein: CASSLKFPTRTGGFQETQYF; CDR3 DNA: TGTGCCAGCAGTTTAAAATTTCCTACTCGGACAGGGGGCTTCCAAGAGACCCAGTACTTC